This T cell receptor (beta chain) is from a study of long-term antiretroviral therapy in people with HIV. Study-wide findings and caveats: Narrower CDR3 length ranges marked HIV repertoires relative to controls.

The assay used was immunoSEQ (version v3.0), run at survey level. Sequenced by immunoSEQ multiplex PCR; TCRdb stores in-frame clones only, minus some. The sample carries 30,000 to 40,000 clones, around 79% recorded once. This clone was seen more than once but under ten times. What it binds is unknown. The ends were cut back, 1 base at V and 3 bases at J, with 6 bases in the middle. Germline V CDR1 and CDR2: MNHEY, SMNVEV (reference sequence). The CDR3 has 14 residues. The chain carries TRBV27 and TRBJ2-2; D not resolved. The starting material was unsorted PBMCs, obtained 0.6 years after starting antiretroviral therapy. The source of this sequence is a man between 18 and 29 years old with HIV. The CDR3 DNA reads TGTGCCAGCAGTTTATTAGGTGACACCGGGGAGCTGTTTTTT. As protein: CASSLLGDTGELFF.